Listed here are 22 T cell receptor beta chains from one sample, sequenced in a study of CD8+ T cells in alopecia areata. The treatment denotes: oral pan-JAK inhibitor, 5-10 mg twice daily. cDNA reverse transcribed from extracted RNA served as the sequencing template. Sequenced by immunoSEQ multiplex PCR; TCRdb stores in-frame clones only, minus some. The sample comprises 150,000 to 200,000 clones, approximately 57% of which are singletons, and 13% to 15% rests with the top ten. The material sequenced was CD4+ T cells sorted from blood, taken at week 24, from a patient treated with tofacitinib. The receptors were gathered from a human donor with alopecia areata.

A few counts support this clone. V and J are TRBV30 and TRBJ2-1; D is undetermined. This CDR3 comprises 16 residues. In germline, CDR1 is GTSNPN, CDR2 SVGIG (reference sequence). Between the trimmed V and J ends, which lost 0 bases and 2 bases, there was a span of 14 bases. The CDR3 sequence: CAWSVLTNIPYNEQFF. The CDR3 DNA reads as TGTGCCTGGAGTGTACTAACCAACATACCCTACAATGAGCAGTTCTTC.

The V call is TRBV19, the J call TRBJ1-6, with 7 bases matching TRBD1. The ends lost 5 bases at V and 5 bases at J; junction bases unmatched: 6. Germline V gene lookup returns CDR1 LNHDA and CDR2 SQIVND (reference sequence). The CDR3 spans 15 residues. As DNA, the CDR3 is TGTGCCAGTAGTCCGAGGGGGCTGAATAATTCACCCCTCCACTTT. Protein: CASSPRGLNNSPLHF.

This clone was detected only a few times. This sequence joins TRBV12-5 and TRBJ2-6; D call uncertain. CDR1 LGHNT and CDR2 FRNRAP come from the germline V gene. This CDR3 comprises 16 residues. The ends were cut back, 5 bases at V and 0 bases at J, with 11 bases in the middle. CDR3 protein: CASGSRPGSGANVLTF. For the CDR3, the DNA is TGTGCTAGTGGTAGTAGACCGGGCTCTGGGGCCAACGTCCTGACTTTC.

The CDR3: CASGLVIRNEQFF. The CDR3 DNA reads TGTGCTAGTGGTTTGGTAATTCGCAATGAGCAGTTCTTC. This chain joins TRBV12-5 and TRBJ2-1; D gene ambiguous. This CDR3 is 13 amino acids long. Germline V lookup: CDR1 LGHNT, CDR2 FRNRAP. Trimming pared 0 bases from V and 6 bases from J, leaving 6 bases between.

V and J are TRBV15 and TRBJ2-3, with 8 bases fitting TRBD2. CDR1 is LNHNV and CDR2 is YYDKDF in the germline V gene (reference sequence). This CDR3 is 18 amino acids long. The J segment lost 1 base and the V segment lost 4 bases, leaving 13 bases of the junction unmatched. CDR3 DNA sequence: TGTGCCACCAGCAAGGGGTTCGGCGGGGGGCAGGGCACAGATACGCAGTATTTT. It yields the protein CATSKGFGGGQGTDTQYF.

The sample holds a few counts of this clone. The rearrangement joins TRBV29-1 to TRBJ1-5; 9 nucleotides agree with TRBD1. The CDR3 runs 13 residues. The germline V gene encodes CDR1 SQVTM and CDR2 ANQGSEA. J gave up 6 bases and V 7 bases, and 7 bases lay outside the gene matches. The CDR3 DNA sequence: TGCAGCGGCGGACAGGGGCCCGGTCAGCCCCAGCATTTT. This translates into CSGGQGPGQPQHF.

The J gene is TRBJ2-3, the V gene TRBV29-1; 9 bases are a match to TRBD2. J gave up 1 base and V 3 bases, and 2 bases lay outside the gene matches. CDR3 size: 14 residues. CDR1 is SQVTM, CDR2 ANQGSEA, per germline. The CDR3 spells CSVDGGGGTDTQYF. CDR3 DNA sequence: TGCAGCGTTGATGGCGGGGGGGGCACAGATACGCAGTATTTT.

The table lists this clone with a few counts. This sequence joins TRBV5-6 and TRBJ2-5, with D possibly matching TRBD1 (5 bases). The germline V and J ends were trimmed by 4 bases and 0 bases, with 13 bases remaining between them. The CDR3 totals 15 residues. From germline, CDR1 is SGHDT and CDR2 YYEEEE. The CDR3 spells CASSLDSWYQETQYF. The CDR3, as DNA: TGTGCCAGCAGCCTAGACAGTTGGTACCAAGAGACCCAGTACTTC.

The chain links TRBV5-6 to TRBJ2-6, with D unclear. V dropped 5 bases and J dropped 4 bases, with 7 bases sitting between them. CDR1 and CDR2 from the germline V gene are SGHDT and YYEEEE. This CDR3 region has 13 residues. The CDR3 protein is CASRESGANVLTF. CDR3 nucleotides: TGTGCCAGCAGGGAATCCGGGGCCAACGTCCTGACTTTC.

Remarks on this clone: Other DNA sequences of this sample code for an identical CDR3. The V call is TRBV30, the J call TRBJ1-2, with a possible D match to TRBD1 (5 bases). Germline CDR1 is GTSNPN and CDR2 is SVGIG (reference sequence). V was cut by 2 bases and J by 2 bases, with 6 bases left in between. The CDR3 length is 12 residues. CDR3 in amino acids: CAWSRTNYGYTF. The CDR3 nucleotides are TGTGCCTGGAGTCGGACAAACTATGGCTACACCTTC.

This sequence joins TRBV5-1 and TRBJ2-3; tentative D call: TRBD1 (6 bases). Per the germline V gene, CDR1 is SGHRS and CDR2 is YFSETQ. Trimming took 2 bases from V and 3 from J, leaving 10 bases between them. The CDR3 spans 14 residues. CDR3: CASSFGQTTDTQYF. Here the CDR3 DNA reads TGCGCCAGCAGCTTCGGACAGACGACAGATACGCAGTATTTT.

This sequence joins TRBV25-1 and TRBJ2-1; 9 bases map to TRBD1. V shed 0 bases, J shed 6 bases, and the junction held 3 bases outside the gene matches. This CDR3 spans 15 amino acids. CDR1 MGHDK and CDR2 SYGVNS come from the germline V gene. CDR3 region: CASSEYRGQGNEQFF. The CDR3 nucleotides read TGTGCCAGCAGTGAATATAGGGGACAGGGCAATGAGCAGTTCTTC.

This clone has only one observation. This chain joins TRBV10-3 and TRBJ2-7; D might be TRBD2 (5 bases). The CDR3 runs 12 residues. Trimming shortened V by 2 bases and J by 12 bases, and 14 bases separated the two germline ends. Germline assignment: CDR1 ENHRY and CDR2 SYGVKD. CDR3 loop: CAISEIRSGLYF. In DNA, the CDR3 is TGTGCCATCAGTGAGATCCGCAGCGGCTTGTACTTC.

V and J are TRBV29-1 and TRBJ2-7; TRBD1 is a possible D gene (6 bases). This CDR3 has 14 amino acids. Germline V gene lookup returns CDR1 SQVTM and CDR2 ANQGSEA. The germline V and J ends were trimmed by 6 bases and 2 bases, with 17 bases remaining between them. CDR3: CSVDSGRSTYEQYF. The CDR3 region has the DNA TGCAGCGTGGACAGTGGCCGGTCAACCTACGAGCAGTACTTC.

This clone was detected a few times. The chain is built from TRBV6-5 and TRBJ2-1; 8 bases are a match to TRBD2. The CDR3 has 16 amino acids. Germline CDR1 MNHEY, CDR2 SVGAGI. V was clipped by 4 bases and J by 9 bases; unmatched bases: 14. The CDR3 region has the DNA TGTGCCAGCAGTTCCGCGGGACTAGGATTTGGTGGTGAGCAGTTCTTC. Translation gives CASSSAGLGFGGEQFF.

In its sample, this clone was seen once. V is TRBV30 and J is TRBJ1-6; 11 bases line up with TRBD1. The V gene's germline CDR1 is GTSNPN and CDR2 SVGIG (reference sequence). Trimming at V came to 2 bases and at J to 8 bases, leaving 2 bases not matched to a gene. The CDR3 spans 14 residues. The CDR3 spells CAWSRTGGDSPLHF. For the CDR3, the DNA is TGTGCCTGGAGTAGGACAGGGGGCGATTCACCCCTCCACTTT.

The CDR3 reads CSASAGQGYEQYF. The CDR3, as DNA: TGCAGCGCCTCAGCGGGGCAGGGCTACGAGCAGTACTTC. The rearrangement uses TRBV29-1 and TRBJ2-7, with 7 nucleotides matching TRBD2. V shed 7 bases, J shed 3 bases, and the junction held 9 bases outside the gene matches. Germline CDR1 SQVTM, CDR2 ANQGSEA. The CDR3 is made up of 13 amino acids.

The rearrangement links TRBV5-1 to TRBJ2-5; D gene uncertain. Germline-derived CDR1 and CDR2 are SGHRS and YFSETQ. The CDR3 totals 13 residues. Trimming removed 7 bases at V and 5 bases at J, with 15 bases between. The CDR3 bases are TGCGCCAGCCAAATTGGGTCTCAGGAGACCCAGTACTTC. It is translated as CASQIGSQETQYF.

The table lists this clone with a few counts. This sequence joins TRBV2 and TRBJ2-2; D is ambiguous. This CDR3 comprises 13 residues. The V end was cut by 5 bases, the J end by 7 bases, with 11 bases between. Germline CDR1 reads SNHLY; CDR2 reads FYNNEI. This CDR3 is CASSWVQRGELFF. The CDR3 DNA reads TGTGCCAGCAGTTGGGTGCAGCGCGGGGAGCTGTTTTTT.

This clone has just one count. The chain recombines TRBV7-8 with TRBJ2-6; D unclear. The CDR3 consists of 18 residues. Per germline, CDR1 SGHVS and CDR2 FQNEAQ. Trimming took 3 bases from V and 0 from J, leaving 15 bases between them. The CDR3 reads CASSFYRIPLSGANVLTF. The CDR3, as DNA: TGTGCCAGCAGCTTTTACAGAATACCCCTCTCTGGGGCCAACGTCCTGACTTTC.

The chain couples TRBV4-2 to TRBJ1-2; D gene ambiguous. V was trimmed by 2 bases and J by 2 bases, leaving 9 bases between them. CDR3 size: 14 residues. Per germline, CDR1 LGHNA and CDR2 YNFKEQ. CDR3 loop: CASSQSGNNYGYTF. The CDR3 region has the DNA TGTGCCAGCAGCCAATCCGGAAACAACTATGGCTACACCTTC.

In the case of this clone: The same CDR3 arises from other DNA sequences in this sample as well. This chain joins TRBV29-1 and TRBJ2-7; D possibly corresponds to TRBD2 (5 bases). This CDR3 spans 12 amino acids. Trimming stripped 1 base from V and 2 bases from J, with 6 bases between. The germline CDR1 and CDR2 sequences are SQVTM and ANQGSEA. The CDR3 loop reads CSVEAGTYEQYF. In DNA, the CDR3 is TGCAGCGTTGAAGCGGGGACCTACGAGCAGTACTTC.